This passage covers 23 T cell receptor beta chains from one sample sequenced in a study of CD8+CD57+ T cells in acquired aplastic anemia. It was genomic DNA that served as the template for profiling TCR beta VDJ and CDR3. One entry per CDR3 protein results from TCRdb running MiXCR on the reads. Of 180,000 or so distinct CDR3 sequences listed, 50% to 65% are singletons. Selection for sequencing was limited to patients who had shown CD8+CD57+ cell expansion by flow cytometry. Sequencing input: sorted CD4+, CD8+, or CD8+CD57+ T cells (not recorded which) from PBMCs. All receptors derive from a human donor with aplastic anemia.

This clonotype was seen repeatedly, ten times or more. The rearrangement links TRBV6-1 to TRBJ1-6; D not certain. The CDR3 runs to 16 residues. Germline V lookup: CDR1 MNHNS, CDR2 SASEGT. V shed 1 base and J shed 4 bases, with 11 bases lying between them. The CDR3: CASSEVSAEYNSPLHF. CDR3 DNA sequence: TGTGCCAGCAGTGAAGTGTCGGCGGAGTATAATTCACCCCTCCACTTT.

J is TRBJ2-3 and V is TRBV29-1; tentatively, D is TRBD2 (7 bases). Trimming cost V 2 bases and J 6 bases, with 24 bases left between them. CDR3 size: 17 residues. Per germline, CDR1 SQVTM and CDR2 ANQGSEA. The CDR3 region has the DNA TGCAGCGTTGAAAGGGCGGGGGCAGGGGTTGGGTGGGATACGCAGTATTTT. Residues: CSVERAGAGVGWDTQYF.

CDR3 bases: TGTGCCAGCAGTGGCTCCGGGACTAGCGGCTCCTACGAGCAGTACTTC. Its translation is CASSGSGTSGSYEQYF. The chain combines TRBV6-5 with TRBJ2-7; 11 bases align to TRBD2. CDR1 and CDR2 (germline): MNHEY, SVGAGI. The CDR3 is 16 residues long. The V and J ends lost 5 bases and 0 bases, in that order; junction bases with no gene match: 6.

About this clonotype itself: A read error may account for a junction end that differs from germline. The chain combines TRBV7-9 with TRBJ2-5; D is undetermined. This CDR3 has 14 amino acids. Germline-derived CDR1 and CDR2 are SEHNR and FQNEAQ (reference sequence). The CDR3 nucleotides are TGTGCCACCAGCATACCTAATTGGGGAGAGACCCAGTACTTC. This translates into CATSIPNWGETQYF.

In its sample, this clonotype was seen a few times. V and J are TRBV13 and TRBJ1-6; 8 positions agree with TRBD1. CDR3 length equals 11 residues. The germline V gene encodes CDR1 PRHDT and CDR2 FYEKMQ (reference sequence). J lost 16 bases, V lost 3 bases, and 2 bases had no gene match. The CDR3 bases are TGTGCCAGCAGCTTCGGACAGGGACTCCACTTT. This encodes CASSFGQGLHF.

The gene calls are TRBV7-6 and TRBJ2-7, with TRBD2 matching 9 bases. The length of the CDR3 is 15 residues. Germline V gene data show CDR1 as SGHVS and CDR2 as FNYEAQ. V lost 2 bases, J lost 5 bases, and 7 bases stayed unmatched. The CDR3 DNA is TGTGCCAGCAGCTTATTTGTAGCGGGAGAGGACGAGCAGTACTTC. This translates into CASSLFVAGEDEQYF.

This clonotype has a count of ten or more. The chain employs TRBV7-6 and TRBJ1-2; D ambiguous. Trimming stripped 0 bases from V and 4 bases from J, with 6 bases between. This CDR3 spans 13 amino acids. Per the germline V gene, CDR1 is SGHVS and CDR2 is FNYEAQ. CDR3 nucleotides: TGTGCCAGCAGCTTAGCTTACGGCTATGGCTACACCTTC. Translating it yields CASSLAYGYGYTF.

V and J are TRBV5-4 and TRBJ2-7, with no clear D. Trimming shortened V by 5 bases and J by 0 bases, and 15 bases separated the two germline ends. The CDR3 spans 15 residues. Germline CDR1 and CDR2: SGHNT and YYREEE (reference sequence). CDR3 bases: TGTGCCAGCAGGGCCGGCAGTACTAACTCCTACGAGCAGTACTTC. This gives the protein CASRAGSTNSYEQYF.

V usage is TRBV5-4 and J usage is TRBJ2-3, with D possibly TRBD1 on 6 matching bases. Per germline, CDR1 SGHNT and CDR2 YYREEE (reference sequence). Trimming removed 3 bases at V and 4 bases at J, with 9 bases between. The CDR3 has 13 amino acids. CDR3: CASSSYRADTQYF. The CDR3 DNA is TGTGCCAGCAGCTCATACAGGGCAGATACGCAGTATTTT.

This clonotype was seen a single time. The CDR3 DNA reads as TGTGCCACCAGCAGAAATCCCCGGGCAGGAGAGACCCAGTACTTC. Translation: CATSRNPRAGETQYF. The J gene is TRBJ2-5, the V gene TRBV15; D uncertain. Trimming shortened V by 2 bases and J by 4 bases, and 14 bases separated the two germline ends. The CDR3 has 15 amino acids. Germline CDR1 and CDR2: LNHNV and YYDKDF (reference sequence).

This clonotype was recorded many times. The chain joins TRBV4-2 to TRBJ2-3; D is unresolved. Trimming took 3 bases from V and 2 from J, leaving 9 bases between them. This CDR3 spans 14 amino acids. Germline V lookup: CDR1 LGHNA, CDR2 YNFKEQ. Written as DNA, the CDR3 is TGTGCCAGCAGCCAGTCAACCAACACAGATACGCAGTATTTT. It is translated as CASSQSTNTDTQYF.

This clonotype was counted ten times or more. The V call is TRBV10-3, the J call TRBJ2-7; no firm D call. This CDR3 has 14 residues. Germline V lookup: CDR1 ENHRY, CDR2 SYGVKD. Trimming took 5 bases from V and 2 from J, leaving 13 bases between them. DNA of the CDR3: TGTGCCATCAGTCTCCCGGACGCGACCTACGAGCAGTACTTC. It yields the protein CAISLPDATYEQYF.

The chain carries TRBV5-6 and TRBJ2-5; 8 nucleotides line up with TRBD1. The DNA matches TRBJ2-7 better at its end, which makes the J call doubtful. The V gene's germline CDR1 is SGHDT and CDR2 YYEEEE. The CDR3 is 15 residues long. CDR3 sequence: CASSFSGGQIYEQYF. In nucleotides, the CDR3 is TGTGCCAGCAGCTTCTCAGGGGGCCAAATTTACGAGCAGTACTTC.

The chain recombines TRBV9 with TRBJ2-7, with D maybe TRBD1 (6 bases). Germline V gene data show CDR1 as SGDLS and CDR2 as YYNGEE. CDR3 length equals 12 residues. V was trimmed by 3 bases and J by 4 bases, leaving 8 bases between them. For the CDR3, the DNA is TGTGCCAGCAGCGAGGGGGAGTACGAGCAGTACTTC. It translates to CASSEGEYEQYF.

CDR3 coding DNA: TGCAGTGCTATCGGGGCTAGCTTACCCGAGCAGTACTTC. Translation: CSAIGASLPEQYF. The chain joins TRBV20-1 to TRBJ2-7; D tentatively reads TRBD1 or TRBD2 (5 bases each). Trimming cost V 4 bases and J 6 bases, with 16 bases left between them. CDR1 and CDR2 (germline): DFQATT, SNEGSKA (reference sequence). This CDR3 has 13 amino acids.

This clonotype was found a few times. V is TRBV19 and J is TRBJ1-1; no definite D call. Trimming left V 9 bases short and J 3 bases short, with 17 bases between. In germline, CDR1 is LNHDA, CDR2 SQIVND (reference sequence). The CDR3 length is 14 residues. Here the CDR3 reads CASTPGLRDTEAFF. The CDR3 DNA sequence: TGTGCCAGCACCCCCGGACTGAGGGACACTGAAGCTTTCTTT. Full variable domain (remainder filled in from reference TRBV19 and TRBJ1-1): DGGITQSPKYLFRKEGQNVTLSCEQNLNHDAMYWYRQDPGQGLRLIYYSQIVNDFQKGDIAEGYSVSREKKESFPLTVTSAQKNPTAFYLCASTPGLRDTEAFFGQGTRLTVV.

This chain connects TRBV7-2 to TRBJ2-7, with TRBD1 identical over 8 bases. CDR3 length: 15 amino acids. Losses at the gene ends were 1 base for V and 6 bases for J; bases not matched to a gene: 8. Germline CDR1 reads SGHTA; CDR2 reads FQGNSA. The CDR3 region is CASSLVETGVFEQYF. CDR3 nucleotide sequence: TGTGCCAGCAGCTTAGTGGAGACAGGGGTGTTCGAGCAGTACTTC.

V and J are TRBV5-1 and TRBJ2-7, with 8 nucleotides matching TRBD2. The CDR3 totals 16 residues. V was pared by 2 bases and J by 6 bases, with 13 bases of the junction left unmatched. CDR1 is SGHRS and CDR2 is YFSETQ in the germline V gene. The DNA for the CDR3 is TGCGCCAGCAGCTTCCCCCCCAACGGGGGGGCGCTCGAGCAGTACTTC. As protein: CASSFPPNGGALEQYF.

This chain connects TRBV7-8 to TRBJ2-1; 7 nucleotides line up with TRBD1. This CDR3 comprises 15 residues. CDR1 SGHVS and CDR2 FQNEAQ come from the germline V gene. Trimming removed 6 bases from V and 0 bases from J; junction bases left unmatched: 5. The CDR3 region is CASSRTGVSYNEQFF. For the CDR3, the DNA is TGTGCCAGCAGTCGAACAGGGGTCTCCTACAATGAGCAGTTCTTC. Filled out from reference TRBV7-8 and TRBJ2-1, the complete variable domain reads GAGVSQSPRYKVAKRGQDVALRCDPISGHVSLFWYQQALGQGPEFLTYFQNEAQLDKSGLPSDRFFAERPEGSVSTLKIQRTQQEDSAVYLCASSRTGVSYNEQFFGPGTRLTVL.

The chain employs TRBV7-2 and TRBJ2-1, with 9 positions matching TRBD2. Germline CDR1 SGHTA, CDR2 FQGNSA. The V segment lost 3 bases and the J segment 7 bases; nucleotides outside the gene matches: 13. The CDR3 has 17 amino acids. DNA of the CDR3: TGTGCCAGCAGCTTCGGTCATGGGGGGACTAGCAGTAATGAGCAGTTCTTC. This gives the protein CASSFGHGGTSSNEQFF.

The CDR3 loop is CASSREVAGAAQYF. In DNA, the CDR3 is TGTGCCAGCAGCCGAGAGGTAGCGGGAGCGGCCCAGTACTTC. The V and J genes are TRBV7-9 and TRBJ2-5, with 9 bases fitting TRBD2. Looked up from germline, CDR1 is SEHNR and CDR2 is FQNEAQ (reference sequence). CDR3 length: 14 amino acids. The J segment lost 9 bases and the V segment lost 5 bases, leaving 10 bases of the junction unmatched.

V gene TRBV20-1 combines with J gene TRBJ1-5, with D possibly being TRBD1 (6 bases). The CDR3 consists of 13 residues. From germline, CDR1 is DFQATT and CDR2 SNEGSKA (reference sequence). Trimming took 6 bases from V and 4 from J, leaving 13 bases between them. In nucleotides, the CDR3 is TGCAGTGCCAGGCGGGACATAAATCAGCCCCAGCATTTT. Protein: CSARRDINQPQHF.

The V and J genes are TRBV11-3 and TRBJ2-3, with TRBD1 matching 8 bases. In germline, CDR1 is SGHNT, CDR2 YENEEA. V gave up 5 bases and J gave up 2 bases; unmatched junction bases: 6. This CDR3 region has 15 residues. The DNA for the CDR3 is TGTGCCAGCAGCAGACAGGGGTATCTCACAGATACGCAGTATTTT. Amino acids: CASSRQGYLTDTQYF.